This T cell receptor beta chain was recovered during a study of T cells in severe cutaneous drug reactions. Points from the study as a whole: Carbamazepine-induced Stevens-Johnson syndrome or toxic epidermal necrolysis patients showed strongly raised TRBV12-4, 30% to 40% in blister cells and roughly 5% in PBMC.

The CDR3 is made up of 14 amino acids. Germline V gene sequence: CDR1 MNHEY, CDR2 SVGEGT. The donors had carbamazepine-induced Stevens-Johnson syndrome or toxic epidermal necrolysis. Notes on this clonotype: Antigen: not known.

The iRepertoire multiplex PCR system with TCR subtype-specific primers built both bulk and single-cell libraries. TCRdb re-called the multiplex PCR reads; one entry per CDR3 protein, DNA not given. Its listing shows around 8,000 distinct CDR3 sequences. Material: cells from a skin blister. This TCR derives from a human donor with a severe cutaneous adverse drug reaction. The chain has TRBV6-2 or TRBV6-3 and TRBJ2-1; TCRdb's assignment of TRBD2 cannot be checked, as there is no DNA. CDR3 in amino acids: CASSRDYPTGEQFF.